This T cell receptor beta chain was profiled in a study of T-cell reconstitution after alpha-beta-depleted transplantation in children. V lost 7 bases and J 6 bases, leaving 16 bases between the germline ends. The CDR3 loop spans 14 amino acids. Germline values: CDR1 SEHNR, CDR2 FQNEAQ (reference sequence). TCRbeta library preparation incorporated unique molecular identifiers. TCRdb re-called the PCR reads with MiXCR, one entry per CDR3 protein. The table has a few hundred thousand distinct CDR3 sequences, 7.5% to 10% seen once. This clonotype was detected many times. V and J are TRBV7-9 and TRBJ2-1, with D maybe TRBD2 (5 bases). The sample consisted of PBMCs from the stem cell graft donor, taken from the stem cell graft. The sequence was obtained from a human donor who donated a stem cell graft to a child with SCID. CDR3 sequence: CASTPPEGSNEQFF. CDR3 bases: TGTGCCAGCACCCCGCCCGAGGGATCCAATGAGCAGTTCTTC.